The 8 T cell receptor beta chains below were found in one sample sequenced in a study of blood T cell repertoires in COVID-19. The protocol was immunoSEQ multiplex PCR, while the TCRdb copy is restricted to in-frame clones and leaves out a portion. The sample consists of approximately 140,000 clones, about 86% of them appearing once. The specimen was peripheral blood. All receptors come from a woman aged 60 to 75 with acute or convalescent COVID-19.

The chain is built from TRBV20-1 and TRBJ2-5; 7 positions match TRBD2. CDR3 length: 15 amino acids. Trimming removed 3 bases from V and 9 bases from J; junction bases left unmatched: 16. Germline CDR1 reads DFQATT; CDR2 reads SNEGSKA (reference sequence). CDR3 region: CSASFLAGRGGAQYF. DNA of the CDR3: TGCAGTGCTAGTTTCTTGGCGGGGCGGGGAGGGGCCCAGTACTTC.

The CDR3 protein is CASSLAGGPSNEQFF. CDR3 nucleotides: TGTGCCAGCAGCTTAGCGGGGGGGCCCAGCAATGAGCAGTTCTTC. The chain employs TRBV7-2 and TRBJ2-1; possible D gene TRBD2, 7 bases. The CDR3 consists of 15 residues. Germline V gene sequence: CDR1 SGHTA, CDR2 FQGNSA. Trimming took off 0 bases at V and 6 bases at J, with 12 bases between the two ends. Full variable domain (rest looked up from reference TRBV7-2 and TRBJ2-1): GAGVSQSPSNKVTEKGKDVELRCDPISGHTALYWYRQSLGQGLEFLIYFQGNSAPDKSGLPSDRFSAERTGGSVSTLTIQRTQQEDSAVYLCASSLAGGPSNEQFFGPGTRLTVL.

The chain joins TRBV30 to TRBJ1-6; D is possibly TRBD1 (5 bases). CDR1 and CDR2 (germline): GTSNPN, SVGIG (reference sequence). The V end was cut by 5 bases, the J end by 9 bases, with 17 bases between. The CDR3 is 14 residues long. The CDR3 reads CAWGRVAGSSPLHF. CDR3 in DNA: TGTGCCTGGGGGCGCGTAGCAGGGTCTTCACCCCTCCACTTT.

The genes are TRBV5-6 and TRBJ2-2; D ambiguous. Germline V gene sequence: CDR1 SGHDT, CDR2 YYEEEE. V shed 1 base and J shed 9 bases, with 19 bases lying between them. The CDR3 has 16 amino acids. The CDR3 DNA reads TGTGCCAGCAGCTTGTCTGGTCCTCGCCCACACCGGGAGCTGTTTTTT. Translated: CASSLSGPRPHRELFF.

Only one count was recorded for this clone. This chain connects TRBV7-3 to TRBJ2-1; TRBD2 is a possible D gene (6 bases). The CDR3 has 15 amino acids. V shed 5 bases and J shed 6 bases, with 17 bases lying between them. Germline lookup yields CDR1 SGHTA and CDR2 FQGTGA. This CDR3 is CASSPRGGQINEQFF. For the CDR3, the DNA is TGTGCCAGCAGCCCCCGGGGAGGACAAATCAATGAGCAGTTCTTC.

This chain uses TRBV27 with TRBJ1-1; TRBD1 agrees at 9 bases. V lost 5 bases, J lost 0 bases, and 13 bases stayed unmatched. The germline CDR1 and CDR2 sequences are MNHEY and SMNVEV (reference sequence). The CDR3 contains 18 residues. The CDR3 region is CASSALVTGGPMNTEAFF. CDR3 DNA sequence: TGTGCCAGCAGTGCTCTAGTTACAGGGGGCCCCATGAACACTGAAGCTTTCTTT.

The rearrangement joins TRBV11-2 to TRBJ1-4, with D maybe TRBD1 (5 bases). This CDR3 is 13 amino acids long. V was clipped by 3 bases and J by 7 bases, with 9 bases between them. CDR1 and CDR2 from the germline V gene are SGHAT and FQNNGV. CDR3 region: CASSLRRGEKLFF. The CDR3 DNA follows: TGTGCCAGCAGCTTGAGAAGGGGTGAAAAACTGTTTTTT.

The chain employs TRBV15 and TRBJ2-5; D may be TRBD1 (6 bases). The V gene lost 1 base and the J gene lost 6 bases, with 21 bases spanning the gap. CDR1 is LNHNV, CDR2 YYDKDF, per germline (reference sequence). CDR3 length: 17 residues. CDR3 in amino acids: CATSRVPMSTGTKTQYF. The CDR3 DNA is TGTGCCACCAGCAGAGTCCCCATGAGCACAGGGACCAAGACCCAGTACTTC.